The clone carrying this T cell receptor beta chain turned up a few times. This specimen belongs to a study of OX40 agonist ivuxolimab in advanced cancers. Study in general: Of the patients, three showed partial responses, one with hepatocellular carcinoma and two with cutaneous melanoma.

Trimming took 8 bases from V and 6 from J; bases not matched to a gene: 2. The CDR3 spans 13 residues. Germline values: CDR1 SGHTA, CDR2 FQGNSA. Only in-frame clones appear in the TCRdb table, and some are missing; sequencing was by immunoSEQ multiplex PCR. The table includes 49,000 or so clones, less than 90% detected once. The chain has TRBV7-2 and TRBJ1-6; 9 nucleotides line up with TRBD1. Sequencing used CD4+ or CD8+ T cells sorted from blood, obtained in a trial of the OX40 agonist ivuxolimab. The source of this sequence is an adult with an advanced solid tumor such as melanoma, head and neck, liver or kidney cancer. CDR3 nucleotides: TGTGCCAGCCGGGACAGGGTTAATTCACCCCTCCACTTT. Residues: CASRDRVNSPLHF.